Below, 7 T cell receptor beta chains from the same sample are listed, as sequenced in a study of T cell responses to AZD1222 COVID-19 vaccine. Produced via immunoSEQ multiplex PCR; TCRdb's table is partial and in-frame only. The sample lists 90,000 to 150,000 clones, more than 75% occurring once. This specimen consisted of peripheral blood, obtained on day 0 of AZD1222 vaccination. All receptors derive from an adult in good health.

The CDR3 is CASSVTGNSNYGYTF. The CDR3 DNA reads as TGTGCCAGCAGCGTGACAGGGAATAGTAACTATGGCTACACCTTC. The chain combines TRBV9 with TRBJ1-2, with 7 bases aligning to TRBD1. The V segment lost 2 bases and the J segment 1 base; nucleotides outside the gene matches: 5. Germline V CDR1 and CDR2: SGDLS, YYNGEE. The CDR3 sequence is 15 residues long.

The chain is built from TRBV9 and TRBJ2-3; D is undetermined. Trimming removed 1 base from V and 1 base from J, with 7 bases in between. The germline V gene encodes CDR1 SGDLS and CDR2 YYNGEE. The CDR3 consists of 14 residues. The CDR3 reads CASSVLGGTDTQYF. For the CDR3, the DNA is TGTGCCAGCAGCGTATTGGGCGGCACAGATACGCAGTATTTT.

The CDR3 region has the DNA TGTGCCATCAGTGTGGGGACTAGCGGGGTCTGGGATGAGCAGTTCTTC. Its protein is CAISVGTSGVWDEQFF. The V and J genes are TRBV10-3 and TRBJ2-1; 13 nucleotides line up with TRBD2. Germline V gives CDR1 ENHRY, CDR2 SYGVKD. The CDR3 contains 16 residues. With V trimmed by 4 bases and J by 8 bases, 8 bases remained unmatched.

The chain is built from TRBV5-1 and TRBJ2-5; TRBD2 matches 9 bases. Trimming at V came to 2 bases and at J to 4 bases, leaving 6 bases not matched to a gene. Germline-derived CDR1 and CDR2 are SGHRS and YFSETQ. The CDR3 extends over 15 amino acids. The CDR3 here is CASSLAGGLGETQYF. The CDR3 DNA reads as TGCGCCAGCAGCTTAGCGGGGGGACTTGGAGAGACCCAGTACTTC. Full variable domain (remainder filled in from reference TRBV5-1 and TRBJ2-5): KAGVTQTPRYLIKTRGQQVTLSCSPISGHRSVSWYQQTPGQGLQFLFEYFSETQRNKGNFPGRFSGRQFSNSRSEMNVSTLELGDSALYLCASSLAGGLGETQYFGPGTRLLVL.

The V and J genes are TRBV4-1 and TRBJ2-7; 13 bases fit TRBD2. The CDR3 extends over 16 amino acids. The germline V gene has CDR1 MGHRA and CDR2 YSYEKL. J gave up 5 bases and V 3 bases, and 7 bases lay outside the gene matches. As DNA, the CDR3 is TGCGCCAGCAGCCATGGGGGACTAGCGGGGATAAACGAGCAGTACTTC. This translates into CASSHGGLAGINEQYF.

V gene TRBV6-2 or TRBV6-3 combines with J gene TRBJ2-4, with D maybe TRBD1 (6 bases). Germline V CDR1 and CDR2: MNHEY, SVGEGT. The V end was cut by 2 bases, the J end by 7 bases, with 12 bases between. This CDR3 is built from 14 residues. The CDR3 DNA follows: TGTGCCAGCAGTTACCCGGGGCAGGGGAACATTCAGTACTTC. Translating it yields CASSYPGQGNIQYF.

This rearrangement joins TRBV3-1 (or the pseudogene TRBV3-2) to TRBJ2-1; the match to TRBD2 covers 10 bases. The germline V gene has CDR1 LGHDT and CDR2 YNNKEL (reference sequence). The CDR3 consists of 15 residues. V dropped 5 bases and J dropped 6; count of bases not matched to a gene: 7. CDR3 in amino acids: CASSSLAGAANEQFF. As DNA, the CDR3 is TGTGCCAGCAGCTCTCTAGCGGGGGCTGCCAATGAGCAGTTCTTC.